The 27 T cell receptor beta chains below were found in one sample sequenced in a study of blood T cell repertoires in COVID-19. Libraries were prepared by immunoSEQ multiplex PCR; TCRdb keeps only in-frame clonotypes and omits some of them. The repertoire holds approximately 38,000 clones, with roughly 83% as singletons. The sequencing sample was made of peripheral blood. Receptors originate from a human donor with acute or convalescent COVID-19. The donor label of this sample is uncertain.

V usage is TRBV9 and J usage is TRBJ1-4, with a possible D match to TRBD1 (5 bases). Germline V gives CDR1 SGDLS, CDR2 YYNGEE. The V end was cut by 0 bases, the J end by 10 bases, with 10 bases between. This CDR3 contains 13 residues. CDR3 nucleotide sequence: TGTGCCAGCAGCGTAGAGGTGGGGGGAAAACTGTTTTTT. It codes for CASSVEVGGKLFF.

V usage is TRBV15 and J usage is TRBJ1-3, with TRBD1 as a possible D gene (5 bases). CDR3 length equals 15 residues. In germline, CDR1 is LNHNV, CDR2 YYDKDF (reference sequence). The V gene lost 0 bases and the J gene lost 0 bases, with 6 bases spanning the gap. As DNA, the CDR3 is TGTGCCACCAGCAGAGATACAGGCTCTGGAAACACCATATATTTT. Protein product: CATSRDTGSGNTIYF.

The chain links TRBV7-6 to TRBJ2-1, with 10 nucleotides matching TRBD2. CDR3 length: 15 residues. The ends lost 4 bases at V and 8 bases at J; junction bases unmatched: 8. The germline gives CDR1 SGHVS, CDR2 FNYEAQ. CDR3 residues: CASSSSGRGTHEQFF. In DNA, the CDR3 is TGTGCCAGCAGCTCTAGCGGGAGAGGAACGCATGAGCAGTTCTTC.

The J gene is TRBJ1-5, the V gene TRBV27, with D possibly being TRBD1 (6 bases). Germline V lookup: CDR1 MNHEY, CDR2 SMNVEV (reference sequence). The CDR3 has 14 residues. V lost 3 bases, J lost 6 bases, and 12 bases lay in between. The CDR3 protein is CASSFLGGAQPQHF. The CDR3 bases are TGTGCCAGCAGTTTTCTAGGGGGGGCTCAGCCCCAGCATTTT.

The rearrangement uses TRBV28 and TRBJ1-1; D is perhaps TRBD1 (6 bases). The germline V and J ends were trimmed by 5 bases and 6 bases, with 19 bases remaining between them. CDR1 is MDHEN, CDR2 SYDVKM, per germline. The CDR3 contains 15 residues. The CDR3 coding sequence is TGTGCCAGCAGTATCCTACAGGGTTTGGTCGCTGAAGCTTTCTTT. Protein product: CASSILQGLVAEAFF.

The rearrangement links TRBV9 to TRBJ1-1; TRBD1 might be the D (6 bases). This CDR3 is built from 14 residues. Germline V CDR1 and CDR2: SGDLS, YYNGEE. The V end lost 0 bases, the J end lost 4 bases, and 10 bases lay between the germline ends. CDR3: CASSVDRDRTEAFF. The CDR3 coding sequence is TGTGCCAGCAGCGTAGACAGGGATCGCACTGAAGCTTTCTTT.

This chain connects TRBV2 to TRBJ1-6; maybe TRBD1 (6 bases). The CDR3 spans 15 residues. Deletions cut 5 bases from V and 7 bases from J, with 15 bases between. Germline V gene data show CDR1 as SNHLY and CDR2 as FYNNEI. CDR3 residues: CASSPDRIVNSPLHF. CDR3 nucleotides: TGTGCCAGCAGTCCCGACAGGATCGTAAATTCACCCCTCCACTTT. Complete variable domain (other parts from reference TRBV2 and TRBJ1-6): EPEVTQTPSHQVTQMGQEVILRCVPISNHLYFYWYRQILGQKVEFLVSFYNNEISEKSEIFDDQFSVERPDGSNFTLKIRSTKLEDSAMYFCASSPDRIVNSPLHFGNGTRLTVT.

The V gene is TRBV7-3, the J gene TRBJ1-2; D might be TRBD1 (6 bases). CDR1 and CDR2 from the germline V gene are SGHTA and FQGTGA. Trimming shortened V by 5 bases and J by 3 bases, and 10 bases separated the two germline ends. The CDR3 is 13 residues long. CDR3 sequence (DNA): TGTGCCAGCAGCCCGGACAGAGACTATGGCTACACCTTC. Amino acids: CASSPDRDYGYTF.

J is TRBJ2-5 and V is TRBV3-1 (or the pseudogene TRBV3-2); possibly TRBD1 for D (6 bases). V dropped 4 bases and J dropped 5 bases, with 20 bases sitting between them. The CDR3 spans 16 residues. Germline V gene sequence: CDR1 LGHDT, CDR2 YNNKEL (reference sequence). CDR3 DNA sequence: TGTGCCAGCAGCCCCCCGAAAACAGGGACGAGGGAGACCCAGTACTTC. Translated: CASSPPKTGTRETQYF.

The rearrangement links TRBV6-5 to TRBJ1-3, with D possibly being TRBD1 (5 bases). Germline V lookup: CDR1 MNHEY, CDR2 SVGAGI. V was shortened by 5 bases and J by 2 bases, with 13 bases between the two germline ends. This CDR3 region has 15 residues. The CDR3 DNA reads TGTGCCAGCAGTCTCCAGGGTATGGCTGGAAACACCATATATTTT. Translation gives CASSLQGMAGNTIYF.

This chain joins TRBV9 and TRBJ1-6, with a weak D call TRBD1 (5 bases). Germline V CDR1 and CDR2: SGDLS, YYNGEE. There are 14 residues in the CDR3. V shed 4 bases and J shed 9 bases, with 14 bases lying between them. The CDR3, as DNA: TGTGCCAGCAGCCCTCCCGGGCAGGGTTCACCCCTCCACTTT. Translating it yields CASSPPGQGSPLHF.

The chain recombines TRBV3-1 (or the pseudogene TRBV3-2) with TRBJ2-7; tentative D call: TRBD2 (7 bases). Germline V gives CDR1 LGHDT, CDR2 YNNKEL (reference sequence). The CDR3 is made up of 16 amino acids. The ends were cut back, 0 bases at V and 2 bases at J, with 14 bases in the middle. Here the CDR3 DNA reads TGTGCCAGCAGCCAAGAGGGGGGGCGTATCCCCTACGAGCAGTACTTC. Encoded protein: CASSQEGGRIPYEQYF.

This clone was seen only a few times. The chain uses TRBV4-2 and TRBJ2-1; 9 bases match TRBD2. The germline gives CDR1 LGHNA, CDR2 YNFKEQ. After removal of 4 bases from V and 3 bases from J, the junction contained 4 bases not matched to a gene. This CDR3 has 15 residues. The CDR3 DNA is TGTGCCAGCAGCCCTAGCGGGACGCTCTACAATGAGCAGTTCTTC. Its protein product is CASSPSGTLYNEQFF.

The count of this clone is one. V usage is TRBV3-1 (or the pseudogene TRBV3-2) and J usage is TRBJ2-5; the match to TRBD2 covers 8 bases. The ends lost 4 bases at V and 2 bases at J; junction bases unmatched: 3. Germline V gene sequence: CDR1 LGHDT, CDR2 YNNKEL (reference sequence). This CDR3 has 14 residues. In DNA, the CDR3 is TGTGCCAGCAGCCCAGGGACTAGTCAAGAGACCCAGTACTTC. As protein: CASSPGTSQETQYF.

V usage is TRBV7-9 and J usage is TRBJ2-7; D possibly corresponds to TRBD2 (6 bases). Trimming removed 5 bases at V and 2 bases at J, with 13 bases between. The CDR3 consists of 14 residues. Germline CDR1 is SEHNR and CDR2 is FQNEAQ (reference sequence). The CDR3 protein is CASSLTWTTYEQYF. The DNA for the CDR3 is TGTGCCAGCAGCCTCACCTGGACTACCTACGAGCAGTACTTC.

CDR3 sequence: CASSPTSGRTYNEQFF. CDR3 DNA sequence: TGTGCCAGCAGCCCGACTAGCGGGAGAACCTACAATGAGCAGTTCTTC. This chain links TRBV7-9 with TRBJ2-1; 12 nucleotides line up with TRBD2. CDR3 length equals 16 residues. The germline V gene encodes CDR1 SEHNR and CDR2 FQNEAQ (reference sequence). The trim removed 5 bases at V and 2 bases at J, leaving 4 bases unmatched.

V and J are TRBV7-2 and TRBJ1-2; D not resolved. V dropped 8 bases and J dropped 3 bases, with 16 bases sitting between them. The CDR3 sequence is 14 residues long. Germline V CDR1 and CDR2: SGHTA, FQGNSA. The CDR3 protein is CASQGRDRDYGYTF. The CDR3 DNA reads TGTGCCAGCCAAGGGAGGGATCGCGACTATGGCTACACCTTC.

In nucleotides, the CDR3 is TGCGCCAGCAGCTTGAGGGAACAGGGGAGATCCTTCAATTACGAGCAGTACTTC. Its translation: CASSLREQGRSFNYEQYF. V gene TRBV5-1 combines with J gene TRBJ2-7; 7 bases are shared with TRBD1. Trimming took 1 base from V and 4 from J; bases not matched to a gene: 17. Germline V gene data show CDR1 as SGHRS and CDR2 as YFSETQ. This CDR3 spans 18 amino acids.

This clone was seen more than once but under ten times. V usage is TRBV5-1 and J usage is TRBJ2-7, with D unresolved. Trimming pared 0 bases from V and 3 bases from J, leaving 13 bases between. CDR1 is SGHRS and CDR2 is YFSETQ in the germline V gene. The CDR3 has 15 residues. The CDR3 region has the DNA TGCGCCAGCAGCTTGGAGCCTAGAGGCTTCTACGAGCAGTACTTC. As protein: CASSLEPRGFYEQYF.

V and J are TRBV29-1 and TRBJ2-5, with TRBD1 matching 7 bases. Germline V gives CDR1 SQVTM, CDR2 ANQGSEA. V shed 3 bases and J 3 bases; nucleotides not matched to a gene: 4. The CDR3 runs to 13 residues. CDR3 coding DNA: TGCAGCGTTGATTGGGACAGCGAAGAGACCCAGTACTTC. This translates into CSVDWDSEETQYF.

V gene TRBV4-3 combines with J gene TRBJ1-4; D may be TRBD1 (5 bases). Germline V gene sequence: CDR1 LGHNA, CDR2 YSLEER. With 4 bases removed from V and 3 bases from J, the gap between germline ends came to 15 bases. This CDR3 has 16 residues. As DNA, the CDR3 is TGCGCCAGCAGCCCGGGCGACGACAGAGCTAATGAAAAACTGTTTTTT. This encodes CASSPGDDRANEKLFF.

The chain carries TRBV2 and TRBJ2-7; 8 bases line up with TRBD1. Germline loops: CDR1 SNHLY, CDR2 FYNNEI. The junction had 10 bases not matched to a gene; V was cut back by 6 bases and J by 6 bases. The CDR3 extends over 14 amino acids. The chain's CDR3 is CASSGRTGRLEQYF. CDR3 DNA sequence: TGTGCCAGCAGCGGCCGGACAGGGCGACTCGAGCAGTACTTC.

CDR3 protein: CASMDRGNSPLHF. DNA of the CDR3: TGTGCCAGCATGGACAGAGGAAATTCACCCCTCCACTTT. The chain joins TRBV2 to TRBJ1-6, with a possible D match to TRBD1 (6 bases). V was trimmed by 7 bases and J by 7 bases, leaving 11 bases between them. There are 13 residues in the CDR3. Germline V CDR1 and CDR2: SNHLY, FYNNEI.

The chain employs TRBV9 and TRBJ1-1; the D gene is possibly TRBD1 (5 bases). The V end lost 0 bases, the J end lost 3 bases, and 9 bases lay between the germline ends. The CDR3 loop spans 14 amino acids. The germline CDR1 and CDR2 sequences are SGDLS and YYNGEE. CDR3 amino acids: CASSVVGVDTEAFF. CDR3 nucleotide sequence: TGTGCCAGCAGCGTAGTAGGGGTTGACACTGAAGCTTTCTTT.

J is TRBJ1-1 and V is TRBV9; D is uncertain. Germline V lookup: CDR1 SGDLS, CDR2 YYNGEE. CDR3 size: 13 residues. V lost 3 bases to trimming and J lost 1 base, with 7 bases between them. The DNA for the CDR3 is TGTGCCAGCAGCGCCAGGTCGAACACTGAAGCTTTCTTT. Translation gives CASSARSNTEAFF. Full variable domain (missing parts from reference TRBV9 and TRBJ1-1): DSGVTQTPKHLITATGQRVTLRCSPRSGDLSVYWYQQSLDQGLQFLIQYYNGEERAKGNILERFSAQQFPDLHSELNLSSLELGDSALYFCASSARSNTEAFFGQGTRLTVV.

This chain uses TRBV9 with TRBJ2-2; D uncertain. V gave up 3 bases and J gave up 3 bases, with 3 bases separating them. Germline CDR1 is SGDLS and CDR2 is YYNGEE. CDR3 size: 12 residues. DNA for the CDR3: TGTGCCAGCAGCGCCTACACCGGGGAGCTGTTTTTT. Translation gives CASSAYTGELFF.

This chain connects TRBV7-6 to TRBJ2-2; 11 bases are shared with TRBD2. CDR1 is SGHVS and CDR2 is FNYEAQ in the germline V gene. V lost 1 base and J lost 0; bases outside the gene matches: 7. This CDR3 is 19 amino acids long. CDR3 residues: CASSLVRIAGGTNTGELFF. The CDR3 region has the DNA TGTGCCAGCAGCTTAGTTCGGATAGCGGGAGGGACGAACACCGGGGAGCTGTTTTTT.